Below are 21 T cell receptor beta chains sequenced from a single sample in a study of T cells in tumors after PD-1 blockade. TCRdb's table, derived via immunoSEQ multiplex PCR, lists solely in-frame clones and lacks some. The sample records roughly 59,000 clones, 80% being singletons. The sequences come from PBMCs, collected before anti-PD-1 treatment. The receptors here all came from a human donor with basal cell carcinoma.

To note about this clone: This same CDR3 is encoded by further DNA sequences in the sample. This chain uses TRBV7-9 with TRBJ1-5; 7 nucleotides agree with TRBD1. Per the germline V gene, CDR1 is SEHNR and CDR2 is FQNEAQ (reference sequence). This CDR3 contains 19 residues. V was pared by 4 bases and J by 4 bases, with 19 bases of the junction left unmatched. The CDR3, as DNA: TGTGCCAGCAGCTCACAGGGGCGGGGGGGGGACGATGGGAATCAGCCCCAGCATTTT. Encoded protein: CASSSQGRGGDDGNQPQHF.

The chain carries TRBV18 and TRBJ1-4, with a tentative D call TRBD1 (5 bases). Germline CDR1 is KGHSH and CDR2 is LQKENI. V lost 4 bases and J 0 bases, leaving 12 bases between the germline ends. The CDR3 spans 16 residues. The CDR3 nucleotides are TGTGCCAGCTCACTAGACGACAGAACAACTAATGAAAAACTGTTTTTT. Its translation: CASSLDDRTTNEKLFF.

CDR3 in amino acids: CASSWGSSYNEQFF. The DNA for the CDR3 is TGTGCCAGCAGTTGGGGGAGCTCCTACAATGAGCAGTTCTTC. The chain uses TRBV28 and TRBJ2-1; possibly TRBD1 or TRBD2 for D (5 bases each). CDR1 and CDR2 from the germline V gene are MDHEN and SYDVKM. CDR3 length equals 14 residues. V dropped 4 bases and J dropped 0 bases, with 7 bases sitting between them. The entire variable domain, with the rest obtained from reference TRBV28 and TRBJ2-1, is as follows: DVKVTQSSRYLVKRTGEKVFLECVQDMDHENMFWYRQDPGLGLRLIYFSYDVKMKEKGDIPEGYSVSREKKERFSLILESASTNQTSMYLCASSWGSSYNEQFFGPGTRLTVL.

The V gene is TRBV25-1, the J gene TRBJ2-1; TRBD2 might be the D (7 bases). Germline values: CDR1 MGHDK, CDR2 SYGVNS. V lost 7 bases, J lost 4 bases, and 11 bases lay in between. The CDR3 is 13 amino acids. The CDR3 coding sequence is TGTGCCAGCACGGGGGGCCTATACAATGAGCAGTTCTTC. Protein sequence: CASTGGLYNEQFF.

J is TRBJ1-6 and V is TRBV9; weak D call: TRBD1 (6 bases). CDR1 is SGDLS and CDR2 is YYNGEE in the germline V gene. V lost 0 bases and J lost 3, with 10 bases in between. The CDR3 is 16 residues long. The chain's CDR3 is CASSVAPGDYNSPLHF. DNA of the CDR3: TGTGCCAGCAGCGTAGCCCCAGGGGACTATAATTCACCCCTCCACTTT.

This sequence joins TRBV30 and TRBJ2-7; tentatively, D is TRBD1 (6 bases). The CDR3 contains 13 residues. CDR1 is GTSNPN, CDR2 SVGIG, per germline (reference sequence). V lost 5 bases to trimming and J lost 3 bases, with 14 bases between them. The CDR3 is CAWGRGSVYEQYF. Here the CDR3 DNA reads TGTGCCTGGGGCAGGGGAAGCGTCTACGAGCAGTACTTC.

V and J are TRBV5-1 and TRBJ1-1; no clear D. The CDR3 has 14 residues. V was pared by 3 bases and J by 1 base, with 10 bases between. CDR1 and CDR2 from the germline V gene are SGHRS and YFSETQ. CDR3 sequence: CASSSRVGNTEAFF. In nucleotides, the CDR3 is TGCGCCAGCAGCTCCCGGGTCGGGAACACTGAAGCTTTCTTT.

The chain has TRBV11-3 and TRBJ1-1; 7 nucleotides match TRBD1. The CDR3 runs 16 residues. V lost 2 bases to trimming and J lost 0 bases; unmatched junction nucleotides: 6. The germline V gene encodes CDR1 SGHNT and CDR2 YENEEA. Written as DNA, the CDR3 is TGTGCCAGCAGCTTACAGGGGGGAGTCATGAACACTGAAGCTTTCTTT. This sequence encodes CASSLQGGVMNTEAFF.

The J gene is TRBJ2-7, the V gene TRBV21-1; TRBD2, the table's D call, was not compared with the DNA. TRBV21-1 is labeled a pseudogene. The CDR3 has 15 residues. CDR3 sequence (DNA): TGTGCCACCGTCGCCCTAGCGGGGTTACTCTACGAGCAGTACTTC. It yields the protein CATVALAGLLYEQYF.

This sequence joins TRBV4-1 and TRBJ2-1, with 11 bases identical to TRBD2. The CDR3 is 17 residues long. With V trimmed by 0 bases and J by 8 bases, 9 bases remained unmatched. The germline gives CDR1 MGHRA, CDR2 YSYEKL. The CDR3 protein is CASSQESGLAGGHEQFF. DNA of the CDR3: TGCGCCAGCAGCCAAGAGTCGGGGCTAGCGGGGGGACATGAGCAGTTCTTC.

This rearrangement joins TRBV5-5 to TRBJ2-5, with D possibly matching TRBD2 (6 bases). Germline assignment: CDR1 SGHKS and CDR2 YYEKEE (reference sequence). The V end lost 3 bases, the J end lost 5 bases, and 14 bases lay between the germline ends. The CDR3 contains 14 residues. CDR3 nucleotide sequence: TGTGCCAGCAGCTCTAGCGCCCCGAAGGAGACCCAGTACTTC. It translates to CASSSSAPKETQYF.

J is TRBJ2-5 and V is TRBV7-2; perhaps TRBD1 as D (5 bases). V lost 5 bases and J 1 base, leaving 11 bases between the germline ends. The CDR3 consists of 14 residues. Germline CDR1 SGHTA, CDR2 FQGNSA. CDR3 nucleotide sequence: TGTGCCAGCAGCCCGGACACATTCCAAGAGACCCAGTACTTC. This codes for CASSPDTFQETQYF.

The CDR3 DNA sequence: TGTGCCAGCAGTGACCCCCACAATGTTGGAAACACCATATATTTT. Protein: CASSDPHNVGNTIYF. The chain recombines TRBV25-1 with TRBJ1-3; D is uncertain. Looked up from germline, CDR1 is MGHDK and CDR2 is SYGVNS. V lost 3 bases and J 3 bases, leaving 12 bases between the germline ends. This CDR3 contains 15 residues.

The rearrangement joins TRBV11-3 to TRBJ2-4; 8 bases fit TRBD1. CDR1 is SGHNT, CDR2 YENEEA, per germline. The CDR3 contains 14 residues. V was clipped by 5 bases and J by 6 bases; unmatched bases: 6. CDR3 DNA: TGTGCCAGCAGCCCCGGACAGGGTTCAAACATTCAGTACTTC. Protein: CASSPGQGSNIQYF.

The chain uses TRBV18 and TRBJ2-5; D gene unclear. Deletions cut 2 bases from V and 2 bases from J, with 6 bases between. This CDR3 comprises 13 residues. The germline V gene has CDR1 KGHSH and CDR2 LQKENI. The CDR3 loop reads CASSPTQQETQYF. The CDR3 DNA reads TGTGCCAGCTCACCAACCCAGCAAGAGACCCAGTACTTC.

The chain combines TRBV5-1 with TRBJ2-3; D is unclear. Germline CDR1 is SGHRS and CDR2 is YFSETQ. Trimming shortened V by 4 bases and J by 1 base, and 22 bases separated the two germline ends. The CDR3 contains 18 residues. The CDR3 DNA reads TGCGCCAGCAGCACATTTGGAGCCTCGGGTTTGGGCACAGATACGCAGTATTTT. Amino acids: CASSTFGASGLGTDTQYF. The entire variable domain, with the rest obtained from reference TRBV5-1 and TRBJ2-3, is as follows: KAGVTQTPRYLIKTRGQQVTLSCSPISGHRSVSWYQQTPGQGLQFLFEYFSETQRNKGNFPGRFSGRQFSNSRSEMNVSTLELGDSALYLCASSTFGASGLGTDTQYFGPGTRLTVL.

The chain is built from TRBV5-4 and TRBJ1-6, with D tentatively TRBD1 (5 bases). Germline V gene sequence: CDR1 SGHNT, CDR2 YYREEE (reference sequence). The CDR3 covers 15 residues. Between the trimmed V and J ends, which lost 4 bases and 7 bases, there was a span of 15 bases. The CDR3 region has the DNA TGTGCCAGCAGCCCCATGCGGGGGGGAAATTCACCCCTCCACTTT. This translates into CASSPMRGGNSPLHF.

The count of this clone is one. The gene calls are TRBV9 and TRBJ1-2, with 10 bases identical to TRBD1. The junction had 0 bases not matched to a gene; V was cut back by 0 bases and J by 4 bases. Germline CDR1 SGDLS, CDR2 YYNGEE. The length of the CDR3 is 14 residues. CDR3 region: CASSVGQGAYGYTF. The CDR3 DNA sequence: TGTGCCAGCAGCGTAGGACAGGGGGCCTATGGCTACACCTTC.

V and J are TRBV19 and TRBJ2-7; 7 bases line up with TRBD1. The ends lost 2 bases at V and 7 bases at J; junction bases unmatched: 11. Germline-derived CDR1 and CDR2 are LNHDA and SQIVND (reference sequence). The CDR3 is made up of 15 amino acids. DNA of the CDR3: TGTGCCAGTAGTATACTGCTGGCAGGGGGTGGGGAGCAGTACTTC. Protein: CASSILLAGGGEQYF.

This rearrangement joins TRBV15 to TRBJ2-1, with 7 bases aligning to TRBD1. The CDR3 sequence is 14 residues long. Trimming cost V 3 bases and J 6 bases; bases outside gene matches: 5. The germline V gene encodes CDR1 LNHNV and CDR2 YYDKDF (reference sequence). This chain's CDR3 is CATSSARGPNEQFF. The CDR3 DNA sequence: TGTGCCACCAGCAGCGCTAGGGGGCCCAATGAGCAGTTCTTC.

The chain couples TRBV19 to TRBJ2-2; 9 positions agree with TRBD2. From germline, CDR1 is LNHDA and CDR2 SQIVND (reference sequence). The trim removed 4 bases at V and 1 base at J, leaving 1 base unmatched. This CDR3 spans 15 amino acids. This CDR3 is CASSTSGVNTGELFF. CDR3 nucleotide sequence: TGTGCCAGTAGTACTAGCGGGGTGAACACCGGGGAGCTGTTTTTT.